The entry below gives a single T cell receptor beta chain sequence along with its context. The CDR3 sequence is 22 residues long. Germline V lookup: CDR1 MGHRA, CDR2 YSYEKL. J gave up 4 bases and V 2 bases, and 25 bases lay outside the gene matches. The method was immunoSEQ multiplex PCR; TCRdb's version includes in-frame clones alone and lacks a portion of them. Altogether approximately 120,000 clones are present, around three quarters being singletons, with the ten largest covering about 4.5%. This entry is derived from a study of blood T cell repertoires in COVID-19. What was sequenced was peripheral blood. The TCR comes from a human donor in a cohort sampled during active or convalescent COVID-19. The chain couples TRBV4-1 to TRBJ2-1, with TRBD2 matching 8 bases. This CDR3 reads CASSQRGGSGMSQPILYNEQFF. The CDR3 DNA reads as TGCGCCAGCAGCCAAAGAGGGGGTAGCGGGATGAGTCAACCGATCCTATACAATGAGCAGTTCTTC.